The 29 T cell receptor beta chains listed next were all sequenced from one sample in a study of T cells after posttransplantation cyclophosphamide. Using immunoSEQ multiplex PCR, the repertoire was profiled, and TCRdb retains in-frame clones only, with some absent. Observed in the sample are some 40,000 clones, none of them singletons. Material: PBMCs. The source of these receptors is a man in his forties or fifties in good health, CMV-negative, and a related stem cell transplant donor.

This clone has a count of ten or more. The V gene is TRBV2, the J gene TRBJ1-5; no firm D call. Germline V gives CDR1 SNHLY, CDR2 FYNNEI. CDR3 length: 13 amino acids. The ends were cut back, 7 bases at V and 4 bases at J, with 11 bases in the middle. This CDR3 is CASKWEDNQPQHF. In DNA, the CDR3 is TGTGCCAGCAAGTGGGAGGATAATCAGCCCCAGCATTTT.

This clone has a count of ten or more. DNA for the CDR3: TGCGCCAGCAGCGACCCCGGACAGGGGAGCACTGAAGCTTTCTTT. It is translated as CASSDPGQGSTEAFF. The chain couples TRBV5-1 to TRBJ1-1; TRBD1 agrees at 9 bases. The CDR3 spans 15 residues. Germline lookup yields CDR1 SGHRS and CDR2 YFSETQ. Trimming took 4 bases from V and 4 from J; bases not matched to a gene: 8.

This clone was observed at least ten times. The rearrangement joins TRBV29-1 to TRBJ1-4; D possibly corresponds to TRBD1 (5 bases). From germline, CDR1 is SQVTM and CDR2 ANQGSEA. The CDR3 runs to 12 residues. With 4 bases removed from V and 5 bases from J, the gap between germline ends came to 8 bases. The DNA for the CDR3 is TGCAGCGTTGGCAGGGCCAATGAAAAACTGTTTTTT. This gives the protein CSVGRANEKLFF. Variable domain in full (rest from reference TRBV29-1 and TRBJ1-4): SAVISQKPSRDICQRGTSLTIQCQVDSQVTMMFWYRQQPGQSLTLIATANQGSEATYESGFVIDKFPISRPNLTFSTLTVSNMSPEDSSIYLCSVGRANEKLFFGSGTQLSVL.

The chain joins TRBV6-1 to TRBJ2-2, with TRBD1 matching 9 bases. Per germline, CDR1 MNHNS and CDR2 SASEGT. The V and J ends lost 5 bases and 6 bases, in that order; junction bases with no gene match: 4. The CDR3 has 14 residues. CDR3 amino acids: CASSWDRVAGELFF. CDR3 nucleotide sequence: TGTGCCAGCAGTTGGGACAGGGTCGCCGGGGAGCTGTTTTTT.

This clone has at least ten counts. The rearrangement uses TRBV10-3 and TRBJ2-5; a weak D match, TRBD2 (6 bases). The germline gives CDR1 ENHRY, CDR2 SYGVKD. Trimming removed 5 bases at V and 5 bases at J, with 24 bases between. The CDR3 totals 17 residues. This chain's CDR3 is CAISQALGGVKGETQYF. DNA for the CDR3: TGTGCCATCAGTCAAGCCTTGGGAGGAGTTAAGGGGGAGACCCAGTACTTC.

This clone occurred many times. This chain connects TRBV2 to TRBJ1-5; TRBD1 agrees at 7 bases. CDR1 is SNHLY and CDR2 is FYNNEI in the germline V gene. This CDR3 comprises 15 residues. The V gene end was trimmed by 5 bases and the J gene end by 4 bases; junction bases not matched to a gene: 8. This CDR3 is CASSRTGERNQPQHF. The CDR3 bases are TGTGCCAGCAGTCGGACAGGTGAGAGGAATCAGCCCCAGCATTTT.

At least ten counts were recorded for this clone. J is TRBJ2-2 and V is TRBV6-5, with D hard to call. The V end lost 3 bases, the J end lost 1 base, and 12 bases lay between the germline ends. The CDR3 runs to 16 residues. Germline CDR1 and CDR2: MNHEY and SVGAGI. CDR3 in amino acids: CASSYRGNMNTGELFF. In nucleotides, the CDR3 is TGTGCCAGCAGTTATCGAGGAAACATGAACACCGGGGAGCTGTTTTTT.

This clone occurred many times. This chain links TRBV5-1 with TRBJ1-4; D gene ambiguous. The germline V and J ends were trimmed by 0 bases and 7 bases, with 13 bases remaining between them. This CDR3 spans 15 amino acids. Germline CDR1 reads SGHRS; CDR2 reads YFSETQ. The DNA for the CDR3 is TGCGCCAGCAGCTTGGGACCCGACGGGAGTGAAAAACTGTTTTTT. Its protein is CASSLGPDGSEKLFF.

The chain joins TRBV18 to TRBJ1-2; a possible D gene is TRBD1 (5 bases). The V gene's germline CDR1 is KGHSH and CDR2 LQKENI. The CDR3 covers 13 residues. V lost 2 bases to trimming and J lost 6 bases, with 10 bases between them. CDR3 loop: CASSPGQSHGYTF. DNA for the CDR3: TGTGCCAGCTCACCAGGACAATCGCATGGCTACACCTTC.

This clone was observed at least ten times. The chain couples TRBV7-6 to TRBJ2-2; 9 bases fit TRBD2. CDR1 and CDR2 from the germline V gene are SGHVS and FNYEAQ. The CDR3 spans 15 residues. The J segment lost 6 bases and the V segment lost 7 bases, leaving 9 bases of the junction unmatched. The CDR3 bases are TGTGCCAGCAATTCGGGACTAGCCATGGCCGGGGAGCTGTTTTTT. This codes for CASNSGLAMAGELFF.

This clone was recorded many times. This chain links TRBV27 with TRBJ2-1; D may be TRBD2 (5 bases). Trimming removed 5 bases at V and 7 bases at J, with 9 bases between. From germline, CDR1 is MNHEY and CDR2 SMNVEV (reference sequence). This CDR3 spans 12 amino acids. Here the CDR3 DNA reads TGTGCCAGCAGTCCCCCGGGGAATGAGCAGTTCTTC. Its protein is CASSPPGNEQFF.

This clone has a count of ten or more. This chain joins TRBV5-1 and TRBJ1-3, with D possibly matching TRBD1 (6 bases). V lost 2 bases and J lost 4, with 7 bases in between. CDR3 length: 13 amino acids. Germline V gene sequence: CDR1 SGHRS, CDR2 YFSETQ. The CDR3 region has the DNA TGCGCCAGCAGCTTAGGGGGAGGAAACACCATATATTTT. This gives the protein CASSLGGGNTIYF.

This clone was detected a few times. The chain uses TRBV4-3 and TRBJ2-1; 7 positions match TRBD2. The V and J ends lost 2 bases and 2 bases, in that order; junction bases with no gene match: 15. Per the germline V gene, CDR1 is LGHNA and CDR2 is YSLEER. The CDR3 sequence is 19 residues long. DNA for the CDR3: TGCGCCAGCAGCCAACGCACCGGGGAGGTTGGGGGGGCCTACAATGAGCAGTTCTTC. Translation: CASSQRTGEVGGAYNEQFF.

This clone showed up many times. The rearrangement uses TRBV7-2 and TRBJ2-2, with D possibly being TRBD1 (5 bases). The CDR3 totals 15 residues. The germline V and J ends were trimmed by 5 bases and 5 bases, with 15 bases remaining between them. Germline CDR1 and CDR2: SGHTA and FQGNSA. The CDR3 here is CASSPLGGATGELFF. The CDR3 bases are TGTGCCAGCAGCCCCCTCGGTGGGGCGACCGGGGAGCTGTTTTTT.

At least ten counts were recorded for this clone. J is TRBJ1-2 and V is TRBV5-1; 11 nucleotides align to TRBD1. Germline CDR1 SGHRS, CDR2 YFSETQ. Trimming removed 2 bases from V and 5 bases from J; junction bases left unmatched: 5. The CDR3 is 15 residues long. The CDR3 region has the DNA TGCGCCAGCAGCTTATCAGGACAGGGGGCTTATGGCTACACCTTC. Translated: CASSLSGQGAYGYTF.

The sample holds many counts of this clone. This chain uses TRBV4-1 with TRBJ2-7; a weak D match, TRBD1 (5 bases). The CDR3 contains 14 residues. The germline V gene has CDR1 MGHRA and CDR2 YSYEKL. V lost 0 bases and J 3 bases, leaving 9 bases between the germline ends. The CDR3: CASSQDDRNYEQYF. In DNA form, the CDR3 reads TGCGCCAGCAGCCAAGATGACAGAAACTACGAGCAGTACTTC.

This clone has a count of ten or more. Here the CDR3 DNA reads TGTGCCAGTAGTATTTCTCGACTAAGGTCGAACACCGGGGAGCTGTTTTTT. This translates into CASSISRLRSNTGELFF. This chain uses TRBV19 with TRBJ2-2; D is possibly TRBD2 (5 bases). Trimming removed 3 bases at V and 0 bases at J, with 14 bases between. The CDR3 length is 17 residues. Germline values: CDR1 LNHDA, CDR2 SQIVND (reference sequence).

This clone was seen more than once but under ten times. The rearrangement links TRBV7-7 to TRBJ2-3, with 7 positions matching TRBD2. The germline V gene encodes CDR1 SSHAT and CDR2 FNYEAQ (reference sequence). This CDR3 comprises 18 residues. V lost 1 base to trimming and J lost 3 bases; unmatched junction nucleotides: 13. The CDR3 sequence: CASSLGGRGIGGTDTQYF. As DNA, the CDR3 is TGTGCCAGCAGCTTAGGTGGGCGGGGGATAGGAGGGACAGATACGCAGTATTTT.

A remark on this clone: In the same sample, other DNA sequences code for this CDR3. The chain couples TRBV18 to TRBJ2-5; D is undetermined. The CDR3 extends over 13 amino acids. Germline CDR1 reads KGHSH; CDR2 reads LQKENI. Trimming cost V 1 base and J 5 bases, with 8 bases left between them. CDR3 loop: CASSPLLRETQYF. In DNA form, the CDR3 reads TGTGCCAGCTCACCACTCCTTCGGGAGACCCAGTACTTC.

This clone was observed many times. This sequence joins TRBV2 and TRBJ2-1; unclear D gene. Trimming removed 6 bases from V and 9 bases from J, with 9 bases in between. CDR3 size: 11 residues. The germline V gene encodes CDR1 SNHLY and CDR2 FYNNEI. The CDR3 is CASSAGSEQFF. The CDR3 DNA is TGTGCCAGCAGCGCAGGTAGTGAGCAGTTCTTC.

This clone was detected ten times or more. The J gene is TRBJ1-2, the V gene TRBV5-1, with 7 bases aligning to TRBD1. Germline CDR1 is SGHRS and CDR2 is YFSETQ. The CDR3 runs 16 residues. Germline trimming cut 4 bases from V and 2 bases from J; bases unmatched to any gene: 11. CDR3 loop: CASSLGPRDSNYGYTF. DNA of the CDR3: TGCGCCAGCAGCCTCGGTCCTCGGGACAGCAACTATGGCTACACCTTC.

This clone came up many times. The gene calls are TRBV5-4 and TRBJ1-2; no definite D call. The CDR3 sequence is 14 residues long. V was clipped by 6 bases and J by 1 base, with 13 bases between them. Per the germline V gene, CDR1 is SGHNT and CDR2 is YYREEE (reference sequence). CDR3 nucleotide sequence: TGTGCCAGCAATGAAGTCGGGGTTAACTATGGCTACACCTTC. It yields the protein CASNEVGVNYGYTF.

This clone was observed at least ten times. This rearrangement joins TRBV29-1 to TRBJ1-1; D ambiguous. The CDR3 loop spans 13 amino acids. V lost 4 bases to trimming and J lost 1 base, with 10 bases between them. Germline V gene lookup returns CDR1 SQVTM and CDR2 ANQGSEA. For the CDR3, the DNA is TGCAGCGTTGGAAGAACAGAGAACACTGAAGCTTTCTTT. Amino acid sequence: CSVGRTENTEAFF. The full variable domain, in which reference TRBV29-1 and TRBJ1-1 provide the parts outside the CDR3, is SAVISQKPSRDICQRGTSLTIQCQVDSQVTMMFWYRQQPGQSLTLIATANQGSEATYESGFVIDKFPISRPNLTFSTLTVSNMSPEDSSIYLCSVGRTENTEAFFGQGTRLTVV.

This clone was observed many times. V usage is TRBV11-2 and J usage is TRBJ1-5; 7 bases are shared with TRBD1. Germline V gene lookup returns CDR1 SGHAT and CDR2 FQNNGV. The V segment lost 5 bases and the J segment 7 bases; nucleotides outside the gene matches: 8. This CDR3 is 14 amino acids long. CDR3 bases: TGTGCCAGCAGCCAGGGGGGAAATCGGCAGCCCCAGCATTTT. Its protein is CASSQGGNRQPQHF.

This clone was observed many times. V and J are TRBV4-1 and TRBJ2-1, with a possible D match to TRBD2 (5 bases). V lost 4 bases and J 14 bases, leaving 15 bases between the germline ends. Germline CDR1 reads MGHRA; CDR2 reads YSYEKL. The CDR3 is made up of 12 amino acids. CDR3 coding DNA: TGCGCCAGCAGCCTCGTACAAGGAGCGGAGTTCTTC. Encoded protein: CASSLVQGAEFF.

Ten or more counts support this clone. This rearrangement joins TRBV7-3 to TRBJ1-1, with 7 bases aligning to TRBD1. Per the germline V gene, CDR1 is SGHTA and CDR2 is FQGTGA. This CDR3 region has 14 residues. V was pared by 6 bases and J by 6 bases, with 10 bases of the junction left unmatched. DNA of the CDR3: TGTGCCAGCAGTGGGGGACAGCCCCTGTCTGAAGCTTTCTTT. This sequence encodes CASSGGQPLSEAFF.

In its sample, this clone was seen many times. The V and J genes are TRBV19 and TRBJ1-2; D remains ambiguous. There are 12 residues in the CDR3. V was cut by 5 bases and J by 8 bases, with 12 bases left in between. The germline V gene has CDR1 LNHDA and CDR2 SQIVND (reference sequence). The CDR3 DNA is TGTGCCAGTAGTTCCGAGGGATCCGGCTACACCTTC. Protein sequence: CASSSEGSGYTF. The entire variable domain, with the rest obtained from reference TRBV19 and TRBJ1-2, is as follows: DGGITQSPKYLFRKEGQNVTLSCEQNLNHDAMYWYRQDPGQGLRLIYYSQIVNDFQKGDIAEGYSVSREKKESFPLTVTSAQKNPTAFYLCASSSEGSGYTFGSGTRLTVV.

This clone showed up many times. The V call is TRBV5-6, the J call TRBJ2-4, with no clear D. The CDR3 is 16 residues long. The V gene's germline CDR1 is SGHDT and CDR2 YYEEEE. With 0 bases removed from V and 0 bases from J, the gap between germline ends came to 10 bases. CDR3 sequence: CASSLEENLAKNIQYF. DNA of the CDR3: TGTGCCAGCAGCTTGGAGGAGAACCTAGCCAAAAACATTCAGTACTTC. Using reference TRBV5-6 and TRBJ2-4 for the parts outside the CDR3, the full variable domain is DAGVTQSPTHLIKTRGQQVTLRCSPKSGHDTVSWYQQALGQGPQFIFQYYEEEERQRGNFPDRFSGHQFPNYSSELNVNALLLGDSALYLCASSLEENLAKNIQYFGAGTRLSVL.

There are many counts of this clone. The same CDR3 arises from other DNA sequences in this sample as well. The chain has TRBV4-3 and TRBJ2-1; 8 bases align to TRBD2. The V gene end was trimmed by 0 bases and the J gene end by 7 bases; junction bases not matched to a gene: 5. The CDR3 extends over 15 amino acids. Germline-derived CDR1 and CDR2 are LGHNA and YSLEER. CDR3 protein: CASSQEAGVKNEQFF. CDR3 bases: TGCGCCAGCAGCCAAGAAGCGGGAGTCAAGAATGAGCAGTTCTTC.